This entry lists 10 T cell receptor beta chains sequenced from one sample in a study of identical twins. In TCRdb, the 5' RACE reads were re-called with MiXCR into one record per CDR3 protein. This sample has about 1.7 million distinct CDR3 sequences; 32% occur once, and the top ten carry less than 0.35%. The sequencing input was cord blood. These receptors all come from a newborn girl in good health.

The chain combines TRBV7-2 with TRBJ1-4, with a possible D match to TRBD1 (6 bases). V lost 8 bases and J 5 bases, leaving 12 bases between the germline ends. The CDR3 has 13 residues. Germline V gene lookup returns CDR1 SGHTA and CDR2 FQGNSA. The CDR3 DNA reads TGTGCCAGCCGCACGACAGGCAATGAAAAACTGTTTTTT. Encoded protein: CASRTTGNEKLFF.

This chain links TRBV28 with TRBJ1-5; 7 nucleotides line up with TRBD1. The CDR3 runs 16 residues. In germline, CDR1 is MDHEN, CDR2 SYDVKM. Losses at the gene ends were 4 bases for V and 1 base for J; bases not matched to a gene: 7. The CDR3 DNA reads TGTGCCAGCAGTTCGACAGGGAAAGGGAGCAATCAGCCCCAGCATTTT. It yields the protein CASSSTGKGSNQPQHF.

J is TRBJ2-3 and V is TRBV20-1, with 12 bases fitting TRBD2. Germline V gene sequence: CDR1 DFQATT, CDR2 SNEGSKA (reference sequence). V shed 6 bases, J shed 4 bases, and the junction held 5 bases outside the gene matches. This CDR3 is built from 14 residues. The CDR3 region is CSAGTSGFADTQYF. The CDR3 DNA reads TGCAGTGCGGGGACTAGCGGGTTTGCAGATACGCAGTATTTT.

The chain carries TRBV6-5 and TRBJ1-1, with D unclear. Germline V gene sequence: CDR1 MNHEY, CDR2 SVGAGI. CDR3 length: 16 residues. Trimming shortened V by 2 bases and J by 3 bases, and 16 bases separated the two germline ends. Here the CDR3 reads CASSYRPPNAYTEAFF. The CDR3, as DNA: TGTGCCAGCAGTTACAGGCCCCCAAACGCCTACACTGAAGCTTTCTTT.

This chain links TRBV27 with TRBJ2-3; no clear D gene. Germline CDR1 reads MNHEY; CDR2 reads SMNVEV (reference sequence). The V end was cut by 7 bases, the J end by 4 bases, with 15 bases between. The CDR3 has 14 residues. The CDR3 spells CASTPTTMPDTQYF. DNA of the CDR3: TGTGCCAGCACCCCGACCACCATGCCAGATACGCAGTATTTT.

This sequence joins TRBV24-1 and TRBJ2-3, with unresolved D. Trimming pared 0 bases from V and 10 bases from J, leaving 13 bases between. Looked up from germline, CDR1 is KGHDR and CDR2 is SFDVKD. The CDR3 extends over 14 amino acids. The CDR3 sequence is CATSDLNSRVAQYF. CDR3 nucleotides: TGTGCCACCAGTGATTTGAACAGCCGAGTGGCGCAGTATTTT.

The chain recombines TRBV20-1 with TRBJ2-7; perhaps TRBD2 as D (6 bases). This CDR3 is 13 amino acids long. The germline V and J ends were trimmed by 3 bases and 12 bases, with 21 bases remaining between them. CDR1 is DFQATT and CDR2 is SNEGSKA in the germline V gene (reference sequence). CDR3 nucleotides: TGCAGTGCTAGGGCGGGACGTCCCCCCCAGGCGTACTTC. This sequence encodes CSARAGRPPQAYF.

This clonotype has more than one count but fewer than ten. The V call is TRBV5-1, the J call TRBJ2-3, with 11 bases matching TRBD2. CDR3 size: 17 residues. CDR1 is SGHRS and CDR2 is YFSETQ in the germline V gene. The V gene end was trimmed by 2 bases and the J gene end by 7 bases; junction bases not matched to a gene: 12. The CDR3 nucleotides are TGCGCCAGCAGCTTAACGACTAGCGGGACCCCAAGACATACGCAGTATTTT. The encoded protein is CASSLTTSGTPRHTQYF. The whole variable domain, filled in from reference TRBV5-1 and TRBJ2-3, reads KAGVTQTPRYLIKTRGQQVTLSCSPISGHRSVSWYQQTPGQGLQFLFEYFSETQRNKGNFPGRFSGRQFSNSRSEMNVSTLELGDSALYLCASSLTTSGTPRHTQYFGPGTRLTVL.

The chain combines TRBV4-1 with TRBJ2-5, with TRBD2 identical over 9 bases. The germline V gene has CDR1 MGHRA and CDR2 YSYEKL. V shed 1 base, J shed 5 bases, and the junction held 5 bases outside the gene matches. The CDR3 is 15 residues long. CDR3 sequence reads: CASSQVLAGRETQYF. The CDR3 DNA sequence: TGCGCCAGCAGCCAAGTTCTAGCGGGAAGGGAGACCCAGTACTTC.

This rearrangement joins TRBV4-2 to TRBJ2-1, with 9 bases that match TRBD2. Germline V gene data show CDR1 as LGHNA and CDR2 as YNFKEQ. Unmatched junction bases numbered 6, after V lost 6 bases and J lost 0 bases. This CDR3 has 16 amino acids. The CDR3 DNA follows: TGTGCCAGCAGAGTAGCGGGAGTAAGCTCCTACAATGAGCAGTTCTTC. Encoded protein: CASRVAGVSSYNEQFF.